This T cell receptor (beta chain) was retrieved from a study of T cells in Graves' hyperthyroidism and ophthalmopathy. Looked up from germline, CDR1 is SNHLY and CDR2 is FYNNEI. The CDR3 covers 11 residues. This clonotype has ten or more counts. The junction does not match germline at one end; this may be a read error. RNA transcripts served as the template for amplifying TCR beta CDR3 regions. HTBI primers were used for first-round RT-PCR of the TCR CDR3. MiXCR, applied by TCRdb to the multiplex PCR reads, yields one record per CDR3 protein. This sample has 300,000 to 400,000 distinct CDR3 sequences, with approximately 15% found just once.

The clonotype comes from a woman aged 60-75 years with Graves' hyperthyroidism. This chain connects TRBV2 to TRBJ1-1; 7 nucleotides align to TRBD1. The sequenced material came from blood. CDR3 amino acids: CASSGGTEAFF. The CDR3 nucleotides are TGCGCCAGCTCAGGGGGTACTGAAGCTTTCTTT.